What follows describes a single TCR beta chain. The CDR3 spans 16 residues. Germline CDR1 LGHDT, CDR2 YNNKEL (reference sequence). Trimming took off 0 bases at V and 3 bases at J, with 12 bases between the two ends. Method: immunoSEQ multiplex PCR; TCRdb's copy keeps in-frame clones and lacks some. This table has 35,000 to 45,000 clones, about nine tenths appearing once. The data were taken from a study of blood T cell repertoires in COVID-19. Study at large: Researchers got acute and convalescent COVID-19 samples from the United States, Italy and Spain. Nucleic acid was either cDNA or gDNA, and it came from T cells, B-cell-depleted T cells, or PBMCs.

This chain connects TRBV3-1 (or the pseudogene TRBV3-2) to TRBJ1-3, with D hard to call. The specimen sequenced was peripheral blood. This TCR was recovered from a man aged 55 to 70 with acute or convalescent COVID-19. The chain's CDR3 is CASSQDSRVRGNTIYF. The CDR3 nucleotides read TGTGCCAGCAGCCAAGATAGCCGGGTACGTGGAAACACCATATATTTT.